In this sample, the clone carrying this TCR beta chain turned up many times. The V end lost 3 bases, the J end lost 9 bases, and 12 bases lay between the germline ends. The CDR3 totals 12 residues. Construction of the TCRbeta library involved unique molecular identifiers. TCRdb reprocessed the PCR reads with MiXCR, giving one entry per CDR3 protein. Among some 600,000 distinct CDR3 sequences listed, over 15% were seen once. The data are from a study of T-cell reconstitution after alpha-beta-depleted transplantation in children. The chain joins TRBV12-3 or TRBV12-4 to TRBJ2-7, with D possibly being TRBD2 (5 bases). The source of this sequence is a human donor who donated a stem cell graft to a child with acute myeloid leukemia. Material: PBMCs from the stem cell graft donor, obtained from the stem cell graft. The CDR3 loop is CASSFGSSGQYF. CDR3 nucleotide sequence: TGTGCCAGCAGTTTTGGGTCCAGCGGGCAGTACTTC.